This TCR beta chain was documented in a study of T cells in Graves' hyperthyroidism and ophthalmopathy. Study-level information: Peripheral blood draws took place at initial diagnosis, ahead of any treatment. Study observations and caveats: The model forecast ophthalmopathy, anticipating it by a median approximately 6 months before onset.

This clonotype came up many times. Its antigen is not known. The ends were cut back, 5 bases at V and 3 bases at J, with 19 bases in the middle. CDR1 KGHDR and CDR2 SFDVKD come from the germline V gene. This CDR3 comprises 16 residues. Using RNA transcripts as the source, TCR beta CDR3 regions were amplified. The HTBI set primed first-round TCR CDR3 RT-PCR. TCRdb used MiXCR to reprocess the multiplex PCR reads, holding one entry per CDR3 protein. The table lists around 300,000 distinct CDR3 sequences, roughly a fifth of them singletons, with less than 40% in the top ten. The rearrangement links TRBV24-1 to TRBJ2-7; no clear D. Sequencing was carried out using blood. This receptor was taken from a man aged 45-65 years with Graves' ophthalmopathy. The CDR3 region has the DNA TGTGCCACCAGTGCAGTCGGTAGTTCATTTCGCTACGAGCAGTACTTC. It specifies CATSAVGSSFRYEQYF.